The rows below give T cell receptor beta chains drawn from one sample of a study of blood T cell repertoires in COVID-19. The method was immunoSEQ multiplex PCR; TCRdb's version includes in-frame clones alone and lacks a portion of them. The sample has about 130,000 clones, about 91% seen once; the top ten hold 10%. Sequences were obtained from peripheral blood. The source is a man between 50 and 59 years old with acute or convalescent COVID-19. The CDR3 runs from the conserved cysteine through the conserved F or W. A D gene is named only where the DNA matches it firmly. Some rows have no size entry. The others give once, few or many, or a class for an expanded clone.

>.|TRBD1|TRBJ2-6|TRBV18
CASSETRGQSGANVLTF
TGTGCCAGCTCCGAGACCAGGGGGCAGTCTGGGGCCAACGTCCTGACTTTC
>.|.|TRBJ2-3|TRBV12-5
CASGLGLDTQYF
TGTGCTAGTGGTTTGGGTCTAGATACGCAGTATTTT
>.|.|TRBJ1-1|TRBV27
CASSLEVSPVAEAFF
TGTGCCAGCAGTTTAGAGGTCAGCCCCGTCGCTGAAGCTTTCTTT
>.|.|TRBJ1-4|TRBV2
CASSERGGGNEKLFF
TGTGCCAGCAGTGAAAGGGGAGGAGGAAATGAAAAACTGTTTTTT
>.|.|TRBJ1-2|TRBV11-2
CASSLEAGSGYTF
TGTGCCAGCAGCTTAGAGGCAGGATCGGGCTACACCTTC
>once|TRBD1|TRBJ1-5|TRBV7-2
CASSLYRGDQPQHF
TGTGCCAGCAGCTTATACAGGGGTGATCAGCCCCAGCATTTT
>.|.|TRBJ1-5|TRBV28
CASSETGNQPQHF
TGTGCCAGCAGTGAAACAGGGAATCAGCCCCAGCATTTT
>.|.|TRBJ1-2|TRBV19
CACSGGAYGYTF
TGTGCCTGCTCTGGAGGCGCCTATGGCTACACCTTC
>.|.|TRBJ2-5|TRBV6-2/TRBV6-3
CASSRETPTQYF
TGTGCCAGCAGTCGGGAGACCCCGACCCAGTACTTC
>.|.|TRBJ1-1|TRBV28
CASSLGGLKGEAFF
TGTGCCAGCAGTTTGGGGGGGTTGAAGGGAGAAGCTTTCTTT
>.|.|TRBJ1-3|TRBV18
CASSHDRSSGNTIYF
TGTGCCAGCTCACATGACAGGAGCTCTGGAAACACCATATATTTT
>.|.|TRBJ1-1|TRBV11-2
CASSLDTGRIETEAFF
TGTGCCAGCAGCTTAGATACAGGGCGGATAGAAACTGAAGCTTTCTTT
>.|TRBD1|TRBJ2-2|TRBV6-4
CASSSTGGETGELFF
TGTGCCAGCAGCTCTACAGGGGGCGAAACCGGGGAGCTGTTTTTT
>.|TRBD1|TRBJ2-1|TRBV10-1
CASSDPDRAQFF
TGCGCCAGCAGTGATCCGGACAGGGCCCAGTTCTTC
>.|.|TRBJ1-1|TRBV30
CAWRIIQGLPEAFF
TGTGCCTGGAGGATAATACAGGGTCTCCCTGAAGCTTTCTTT
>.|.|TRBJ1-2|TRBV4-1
CASSQVLGQPYGYTF
TGCGCCAGCAGCCAAGTCCTCGGACAGCCCTATGGCTACACCTTC
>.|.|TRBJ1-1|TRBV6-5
CASSRTRIDTEAFF
TGTGCCAGCAGTCGGACTCGGATCGACACTGAAGCTTTCTTT
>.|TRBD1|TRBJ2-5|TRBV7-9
CASSSDRDRANF
TGTGCCAGCAGCTCAGACCGGGACAGGGCGAACTTC
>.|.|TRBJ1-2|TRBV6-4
CASRSPGSEAGYTF
TGTGCCAGCAGATCCCCCGGGTCCGAGGCTGGCTACACCTTC
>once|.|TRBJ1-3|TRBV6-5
CASSYGRANGNTIYF
TGTGCCAGCAGTTACGGCAGGGCTAATGGAAACACCATATATTTT
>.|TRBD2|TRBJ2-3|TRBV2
CASSVTSGRSDTQYF
TGTGCCAGCAGTGTTACTAGCGGGAGATCAGATACGCAGTATTTT
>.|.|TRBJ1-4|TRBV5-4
CASNIQGSNEKLFF
TGTGCCAGCAACATTCAGGGAAGTAATGAAAAACTGTTTTTT
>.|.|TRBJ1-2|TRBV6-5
CAIRGGPGANYGYTF
TGTGCCATTCGGGGGGGGCCGGGAGCTAACTATGGCTACACCTTC
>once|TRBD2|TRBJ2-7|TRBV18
CASSPQQRETGEQYF
TGTGCCAGCTCACCACAACAGCGGGAGACGGGCGAGCAGTACTTC
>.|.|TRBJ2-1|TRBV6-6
CASSYSRSSYNEQFF
TGTGCCAGCAGTTACTCAAGGAGCTCCTACAATGAGCAGTTCTTC
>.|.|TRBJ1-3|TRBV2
CASGNRDSGNTIYF
TGTGCCAGCGGAAACAGGGACTCTGGAAACACCATATATTTT
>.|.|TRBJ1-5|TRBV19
CASSARLQPQHF
TGTGCCAGTAGTGCCCGACTTCAGCCCCAGCATTTT
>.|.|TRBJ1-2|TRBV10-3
CAISEGRAQGIF
TGTGCCATCAGTGAGGGGAGGGCTCAGGGAATCTTC
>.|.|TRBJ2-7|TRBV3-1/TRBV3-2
CASSSSVQRTEQYF
TGTGCCAGCAGCTCCTCGGTCCAGCGGACCGAGCAGTACTTC
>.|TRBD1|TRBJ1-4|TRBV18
CASSGTGAGDEKLFF
TGTGCCAGCTCAGGGACAGGGGCAGGGGACGAAAAACTGTTTTTT